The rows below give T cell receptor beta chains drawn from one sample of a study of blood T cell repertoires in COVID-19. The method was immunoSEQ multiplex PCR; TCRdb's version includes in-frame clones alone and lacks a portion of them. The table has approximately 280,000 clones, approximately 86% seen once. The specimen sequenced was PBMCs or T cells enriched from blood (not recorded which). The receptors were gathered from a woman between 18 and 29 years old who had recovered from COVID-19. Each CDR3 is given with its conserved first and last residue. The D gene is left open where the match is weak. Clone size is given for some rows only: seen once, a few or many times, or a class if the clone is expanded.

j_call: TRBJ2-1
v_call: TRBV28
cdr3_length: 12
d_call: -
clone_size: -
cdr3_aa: CASSSSGNEQFF
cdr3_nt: TGTGCCAGCAGTTCGTCAGGGAATGAGCAGTTCTTC

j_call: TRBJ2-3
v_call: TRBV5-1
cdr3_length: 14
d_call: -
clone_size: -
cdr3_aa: CASSSDPREDTQYF
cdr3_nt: TGCGCCAGCAGCTCCGATCCCCGCGAAGATACGCAGTATTTT

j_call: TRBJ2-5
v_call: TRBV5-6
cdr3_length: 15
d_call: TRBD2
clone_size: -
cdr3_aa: CASFLAGGTGETQYF
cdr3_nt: TGTGCCAGCTTTCTCGCCGGGGGGACGGGGGAGACCCAGTACTTC

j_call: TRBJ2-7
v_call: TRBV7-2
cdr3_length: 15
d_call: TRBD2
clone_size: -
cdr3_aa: CASSLMAGEGYEQYF
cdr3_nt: TGTGCCAGCAGCTTAATGGCGGGAGAGGGGTACGAGCAGTACTTC

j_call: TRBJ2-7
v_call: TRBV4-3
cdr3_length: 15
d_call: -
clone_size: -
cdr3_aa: CASSQDRGGLYEQYF
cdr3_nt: TGCGCCAGCAGCCAAGATCGCGGAGGACTATACGAGCAGTACTTC

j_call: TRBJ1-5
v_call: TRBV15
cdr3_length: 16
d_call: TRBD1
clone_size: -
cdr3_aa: CATRKGGQGENQPQHF
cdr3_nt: TGTGCCACCAGGAAAGGGGGACAGGGAGAAAATCAGCCCCAGCATTTT

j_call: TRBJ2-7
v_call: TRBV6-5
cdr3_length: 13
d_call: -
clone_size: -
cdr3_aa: CASSRDSTYEQYF
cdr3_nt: TGTGCCAGCAGCCGGGACTCCACCTACGAGCAGTACTTC

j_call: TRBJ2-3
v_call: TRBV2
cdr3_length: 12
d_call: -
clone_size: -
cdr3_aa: CASRTSSDTQYF
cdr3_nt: TGTGCCAGCAGGACATCTAGCGATACGCAGTATTTT

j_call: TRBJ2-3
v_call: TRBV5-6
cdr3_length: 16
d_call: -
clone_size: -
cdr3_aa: CASSWGLFPSTDTQYF
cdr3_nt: TGTGCCAGCAGCTGGGGACTTTTTCCTAGCACAGATACGCAGTATTTT

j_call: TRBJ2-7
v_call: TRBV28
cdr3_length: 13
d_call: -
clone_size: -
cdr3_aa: CASSPGSIYEQYF
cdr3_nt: TGTGCCAGCAGCCCCGGGTCTATCTACGAGCAGTACTTC

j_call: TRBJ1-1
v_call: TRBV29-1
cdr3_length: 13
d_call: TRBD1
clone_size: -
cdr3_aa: CSVPRQGNTEAFF
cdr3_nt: TGCAGCGTCCCCCGACAGGGGAACACTGAAGCTTTCTTT

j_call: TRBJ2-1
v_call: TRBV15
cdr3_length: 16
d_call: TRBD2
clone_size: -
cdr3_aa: CATSRAGLAGDSEQFF
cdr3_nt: TGTGCCACCAGCAGAGCCGGACTAGCGGGGGACAGTGAGCAGTTCTTC

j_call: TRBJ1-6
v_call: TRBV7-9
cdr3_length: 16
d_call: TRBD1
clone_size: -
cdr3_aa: CASSSRWTGERSPLYF
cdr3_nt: TGTGCCAGCAGCTCCCGATGGACAGGGGAACGTTCACCCCTCTACTTT

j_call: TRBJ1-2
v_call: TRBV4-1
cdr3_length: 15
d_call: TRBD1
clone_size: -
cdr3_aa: CASSQPTGGNYGYTF
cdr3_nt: TGCGCCAGCAGCCAACCCACAGGGGGCAACTATGGCTACACCTTC

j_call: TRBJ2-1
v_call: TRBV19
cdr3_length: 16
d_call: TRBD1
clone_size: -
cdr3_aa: CASSIQGTGGLNEQFF
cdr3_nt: TGTGCCAGTAGTATCCAGGGGACAGGGGGCTTAAATGAGCAGTTCTTC

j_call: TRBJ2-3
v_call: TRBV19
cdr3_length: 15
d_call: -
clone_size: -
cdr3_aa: CASTLQGLNTDTQYF
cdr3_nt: TGTGCCAGTACCTTACAGGGTTTAAACACAGATACGCAGTATTTT

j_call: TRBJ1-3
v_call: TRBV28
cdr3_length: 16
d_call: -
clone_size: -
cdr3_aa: CASSLRSGSSGNTIYF
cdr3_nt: TGTGCCAGCAGTTTGAGGTCTGGGAGCTCTGGAAACACCATATATTTT

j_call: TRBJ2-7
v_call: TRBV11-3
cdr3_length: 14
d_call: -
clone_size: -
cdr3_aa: CASSGVRGTYEQYF
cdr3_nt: TGTGCCAGCAGCGGTGTAAGGGGAACCTACGAGCAGTACTTC

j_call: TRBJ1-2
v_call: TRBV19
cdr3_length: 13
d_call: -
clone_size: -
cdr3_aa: CASSPGQNYGYTF
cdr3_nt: TGTGCCAGTAGTCCCGGACAGAACTATGGCTACACCTTC

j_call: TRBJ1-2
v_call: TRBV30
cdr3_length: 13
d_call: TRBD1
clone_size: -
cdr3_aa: CAWMDRAGYGYTF
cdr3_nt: TGTGCCTGGATGGACAGGGCCGGCTATGGCTACACCTTC

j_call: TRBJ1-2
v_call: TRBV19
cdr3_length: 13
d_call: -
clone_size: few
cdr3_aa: CASSPGRYYGYTF
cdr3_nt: TGTGCCAGTAGCCCCGGGAGGTACTATGGCTACACCTTC

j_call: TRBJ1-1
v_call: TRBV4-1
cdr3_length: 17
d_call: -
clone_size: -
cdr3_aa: CASSQDWAGDYYTEAFF
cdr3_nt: TGCGCCAGCAGCCAAGATTGGGCGGGGGATTACTACACTGAAGCTTTCTTT